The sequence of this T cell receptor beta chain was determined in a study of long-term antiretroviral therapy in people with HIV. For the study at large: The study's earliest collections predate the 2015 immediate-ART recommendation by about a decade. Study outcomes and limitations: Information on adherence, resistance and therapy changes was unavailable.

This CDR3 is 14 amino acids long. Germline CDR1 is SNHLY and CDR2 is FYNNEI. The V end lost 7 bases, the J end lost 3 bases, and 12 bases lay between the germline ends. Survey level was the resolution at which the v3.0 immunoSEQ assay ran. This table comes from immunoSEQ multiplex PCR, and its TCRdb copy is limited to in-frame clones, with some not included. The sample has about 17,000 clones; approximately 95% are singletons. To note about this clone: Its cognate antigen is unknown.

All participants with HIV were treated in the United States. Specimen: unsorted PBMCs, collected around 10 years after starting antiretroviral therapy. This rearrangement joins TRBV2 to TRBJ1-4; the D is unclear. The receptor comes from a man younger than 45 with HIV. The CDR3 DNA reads TGTGCCAGCACCCAAATCCGGGCTAATGAAAAACTGTTTTTT. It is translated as CASTQIRANEKLFF.